The clone carrying this T cell receptor beta chain was seen at least ten times. Its antigen remains unknown. V was clipped by 0 bases and J by 1 base; unmatched bases: 6. The length of the CDR3 is 16 residues. Germline V lookup: CDR1 SGHVS, CDR2 FNYEAQ. These data originate in a study of blood T cells in healthy people across ages. Study results and caveats: Per-million-T-cell TCR beta diversity fell roughly linearly with age. Unsorted PBMCs ruled out conclusive naive versus antigen-experienced comparison.

It was with a sample-barcoded 5' primer and a J-beta primer mix that a second PCR of about 6 to 12 cycles was run. A single record per CDR3 protein comes from TCRdb applying MiXCR to the 5' RACE reads. The data show around 1,800,000 distinct CDR3 sequences, roughly 43% seen once. The sequenced sample was blood. The source is a human donor in good health. This sequence joins TRBV7-6 and TRBJ2-7; 7 nucleotides line up with TRBD1. Written as DNA, the CDR3 is TGTGCCAGCAGCTTAGCACCTGGGGACAGTTCCTACGAGCAGTACTTC. Translated: CASSLAPGDSSYEQYF.